This paragraph covers one T cell receptor (beta chain) sequence. Antigen unknown. Methods used by the authors: ImmunoSEQ output held junction-only sequences without quality scores, so filtering differed. Assay used: immunoSEQ multiplex PCR; TCRdb lists only in-frame clones, some missing. V and J calls and clone size are as listed in that table; D and trimming were resolved from the DNA. The profile shows about 2.4 million clones, 90% to 95% of them singletons. The data are from a study of shared clonotypes between healthy human individuals. Whole-study context: Donors were a couple of women and a few men aged 18 to 49. Findings of the study overall: Larger estimated richness was generally recorded for naive subsets relative to memory subsets. Unshared clonotypes carried lower generation probabilities than those common to all four donors.

The germline V gene has CDR1 MDHEN and CDR2 SYDVKM. The CDR3 totals 19 residues. The V and J ends lost 4 bases and 6 bases, in that order; junction bases with no gene match: 14. The sequenced sample was naive CD4+ T cells from PBMCs. Indicated subset: CD45RA+ positively selected. The rearrangement joins TRBV28 to TRBJ2-1; 14 bases line up with TRBD2. The clonotype was recovered from a man between 18 and 29 years old in good health. Some clones in this sample may be carry-over from other donors' samples. CDR3 protein: CASSSAGLAGEYPFNEQFF. The CDR3, as DNA: TGTGCCAGCAGTTCCGCGGGACTAGCGGGAGAGTATCCCTTCAATGAGCAGTTCTTC.